This T cell receptor beta chain was captured by sequencing in a study of T cell repertoires in cytomegalovirus infection. TCRdb re-called the reads through MiXCR, storing one row per CDR3 protein. In the table there are 800,000 to 950,000 distinct CDR3 sequences, over 25% of which are singletons. The CDR3 spans 15 residues. Trimming removed 4 bases from V and 0 bases from J, with 12 bases in between. The V gene's germline CDR1 is LNHDA and CDR2 SQIVND (reference sequence). For this clonotype: Its antigen is as yet unknown.

V gene TRBV19 combines with J gene TRBJ1-1; D uncertain. The sequenced sample was cultured CD8+ T cells from PBMCs, obtained from culture after CMV antigen stimulation. This TCR came from a human donor in good health (CMV status not recorded). Some clones in this sample may be carry-over from other donors' samples. CDR3 bases: TGTGCCAGTAGTACCCCCGGCACTCTGAACACTGAAGCTTTCTTT. It yields the protein CASSTPGTLNTEAFF. The whole variable domain, filled in from reference TRBV19 and TRBJ1-1, reads DGGITQSPKYLFRKEGQNVTLSCEQNLNHDAMYWYRQDPGQGLRLIYYSQIVNDFQKGDIAEGYSVSREKKESFPLTVTSAQKNPTAFYLCASSTPGTLNTEAFFGQGTRLTVV.